Below are 19 T cell receptor beta chains sequenced from a single sample in a study of T cells in localized non-small cell lung cancer. Repertoires were generated with immunoSEQ multiplex PCR, while TCRdb's copy carries only in-frame clones and drops some. The repertoire has 25,000 to 30,000 clones, about 87% of them found once; the top ten carry 2.5% to 3%. The sequencing used peripheral blood, collected before any cancer treatment. Receptors originate from a woman aged 18 to 55 with stage I lung adenocarcinoma.

The V and J genes are TRBV10-1 and TRBJ2-7, with D tentatively TRBD2 (6 bases). From germline, CDR1 is WNHNN and CDR2 SYGVQD (reference sequence). V was cut by 4 bases and J by 2 bases, with 12 bases left in between. The CDR3 has 14 amino acids. The CDR3 region is CASSGSREPYEQYF. CDR3 DNA: TGCGCCAGCAGTGGTTCGCGGGAACCCTACGAGCAGTACTTC.

V and J are TRBV7-9 and TRBJ2-1; tentative D call: TRBD2 (6 bases). V lost 1 base and J 8 bases, leaving 18 bases between the germline ends. Germline CDR1 SEHNR, CDR2 FQNEAQ (reference sequence). The CDR3 has 16 residues. The CDR3 spells CASSLDRELLIDEQFF. CDR3 sequence (DNA): TGTGCCAGCAGCTTAGATCGGGAGTTGTTGATCGATGAGCAGTTCTTC.

The V call is TRBV11-2, the J call TRBJ2-5; TRBD2 matches 11 bases. Trimming cost V 5 bases and J 2 bases; bases outside gene matches: 13. Germline loops: CDR1 SGHAT, CDR2 FQNNGV. This CDR3 spans 18 amino acids. The CDR3 loop is CASSQRLAGGGRQETQYF. The CDR3 bases are TGTGCCAGCAGCCAGAGGCTAGCGGGAGGCGGCCGTCAAGAGACCCAGTACTTC.

The V gene is TRBV12-5, the J gene TRBJ1-3, with 8 bases lining up with TRBD1. Trimming at V came to 5 bases and at J to 5 bases, leaving 8 bases not matched to a gene. The germline gives CDR1 LGHNT, CDR2 FRNRAP. The CDR3 has 15 residues. The CDR3 region is CASGPGTGIRNTIYF. The CDR3 coding sequence is TGTGCTAGTGGTCCGGGGACAGGCATACGAAACACCATATATTTT.

The rearrangement links TRBV28 to TRBJ1-1; D gene uncertain. The germline V gene encodes CDR1 MDHEN and CDR2 SYDVKM. Trimming left V 5 bases short and J 2 bases short, with 21 bases between. The CDR3 has 17 amino acids. The CDR3 sequence: CASSHQAVKSRNTEAFF. In nucleotides, the CDR3 is TGTGCCAGCAGTCACCAAGCCGTGAAATCAAGAAACACTGAAGCTTTCTTT.

The gene calls are TRBV28 and TRBJ1-5; TRBD1 matches at 8 bases. Germline CDR1 reads MDHEN; CDR2 reads SYDVKM. This CDR3 has 16 amino acids. V shed 6 bases, J shed 0 bases, and the junction held 7 bases outside the gene matches. This chain's CDR3 is CASRRSQGASNQPQHF. The CDR3 region has the DNA TGTGCCAGCAGACGTAGTCAGGGGGCTAGCAATCAGCCCCAGCATTTT. Full variable domain (remainder filled in from reference TRBV28 and TRBJ1-5): DVKVTQSSRYLVKRTGEKVFLECVQDMDHENMFWYRQDPGLGLRLIYFSYDVKMKEKGDIPEGYSVSREKKERFSLILESASTNQTSMYLCASRRSQGASNQPQHFGDGTRLSIL.

V and J are TRBV27 and TRBJ2-5, with D perhaps TRBD1 (6 bases). The CDR3 has 13 amino acids. With 3 bases removed from V and 5 bases from J, the gap between germline ends came to 10 bases. Per germline, CDR1 MNHEY and CDR2 SMNVEV (reference sequence). The CDR3 loop reads CASSLGRGETQYF. CDR3 nucleotides: TGTGCCAGCAGTTTGGGCAGGGGTGAGACCCAGTACTTC.

The chain employs TRBV9 and TRBJ1-1, with 7 bases identical to TRBD1. The CDR3 totals 12 residues. In germline, CDR1 is SGDLS, CDR2 YYNGEE. Trimming took 3 bases from V and 10 from J; bases not matched to a gene: 6. The CDR3 sequence is CASSAETGRAFF. The CDR3, as DNA: TGTGCCAGCAGCGCAGAGACAGGGCGAGCTTTCTTT. Based on the CDR3 plus reference TRBV9 and TRBJ1-1, the full variable domain is DSGVTQTPKHLITATGQRVTLRCSPRSGDLSVYWYQQSLDQGLQFLIQYYNGEERAKGNILERFSAQQFPDLHSELNLSSLELGDSALYFCASSAETGRAFFGQGTRLTVV.

CDR3 nucleotides: TGTGCCAGCAGCAAAATTAGGGGCACAAATTCACCCCTCCACTTT. It yields the protein CASSKIRGTNSPLHF. The V and J genes are TRBV13 and TRBJ1-6, with D tentatively TRBD1 (5 bases). The CDR3 covers 15 residues. From germline, CDR1 is PRHDT and CDR2 FYEKMQ (reference sequence). Trimming cost V 5 bases and J 7 bases, with 15 bases left between them.

This clone was counted once. This chain connects TRBV11-1 to TRBJ2-7, with D possibly called TRBD1 or TRBD2 (6 bases each). V lost 5 bases, J lost 5 bases, and 19 bases lay in between. Germline V gives CDR1 SGHAT, CDR2 FQDESV (reference sequence). The CDR3 loop spans 15 amino acids. DNA for the CDR3: TGTGCCAGCAGCCAAGGGGGGACACCCGGTAACGAGCAGTACTTC. Its protein is CASSQGGTPGNEQYF.

The chain joins TRBV21-1 to TRBJ1-2; no DNA check was done on the table's D call, TRBD1. TRBV21-1 is recorded as a pseudogene. The CDR3 loop spans 19 amino acids. The CDR3 DNA reads as TGTGCCAGCAGCAAAGCGATGGGGGCCCCATGCTGTGCCTACTATGGCTACACCTTC. Translated, it gives CASSKAMGAPCCAYYGYTF.

The chain joins TRBV2 to TRBJ1-2; D unresolved. The CDR3 extends over 11 amino acids. Per the germline V gene, CDR1 is SNHLY and CDR2 is FYNNEI. Between the trimmed V and J ends, which lost 9 bases and 0 bases, there was a span of 5 bases. The CDR3 DNA reads as TGTGCCAGGACACCTAACTATGGCTACACCTTC. Translation gives CARTPNYGYTF.

This clone appeared a single time. The genes are TRBV30 and TRBJ1-5, with D possibly matching TRBD1 (5 bases). CDR1 is GTSNPN, CDR2 SVGIG, per germline (reference sequence). V dropped 2 bases and J dropped 1 base, with 12 bases sitting between them. The CDR3 runs to 15 residues. The CDR3 reads CAWSFGGNSNQPQHF. DNA of the CDR3: TGTGCCTGGAGTTTTGGGGGGAACAGCAATCAGCCCCAGCATTTT.

This sequence joins TRBV2 and TRBJ1-5; D gene ambiguous. V lost 4 bases, J lost 6 bases, and 13 bases lay in between. Germline lookup yields CDR1 SNHLY and CDR2 FYNNEI. This CDR3 region has 14 residues. CDR3 sequence: CASSVRYRAQPQHF. The DNA of the CDR3 is TGTGCCAGCAGTGTACGGTATAGGGCTCAGCCCCAGCATTTT.

The rearrangement uses TRBV7-2 and TRBJ2-1, with D uncertain. The CDR3 consists of 13 residues. Germline V gene sequence: CDR1 SGHTA, CDR2 FQGNSA. Trimming removed 2 bases at V and 7 bases at J, with 9 bases between. CDR3 sequence reads: CASSLLLENEQFF. In nucleotides, the CDR3 is TGTGCCAGCAGCTTACTACTTGAAAATGAGCAGTTCTTC.

This clone occurred a few times. The chain joins TRBV30 to TRBJ1-1; D possibly corresponds to TRBD1 (5 bases). Trimming shortened V by 2 bases and J by 2 bases, and 9 bases separated the two germline ends. The CDR3 totals 13 residues. CDR1 and CDR2 from the germline V gene are GTSNPN and SVGIG (reference sequence). DNA of the CDR3: TGTGCCTGGAGTCGGGACCTCAACACTGAAGCTTTCTTT. Translated: CAWSRDLNTEAFF.

The CDR3 spells CASSYGFGGAYTDTQYF. CDR3 in DNA: TGTGCCAGCAGCTATGGGTTTGGGGGGGCATACACAGATACGCAGTATTTT. The chain carries TRBV7-2 and TRBJ2-3, with TRBD2 as a possible D gene (7 bases). The V gene lost 4 bases and the J gene lost 2 bases, with 19 bases spanning the gap. The CDR3 contains 17 residues. Germline V lookup: CDR1 SGHTA, CDR2 FQGNSA.

V gene TRBV5-1 combines with J gene TRBJ2-3, with 7 bases identical to TRBD2. J lost 4 bases, V lost 5 bases, and 13 bases had no gene match. The CDR3 loop spans 16 amino acids. Germline V lookup: CDR1 SGHRS, CDR2 YFSETQ. DNA for the CDR3: TGCGCCAGCAGGACCGGGACTACTCTTGCCCCAGATACGCAGTATTTT. Translation: CASRTGTTLAPDTQYF. Together with reference TRBV5-1 and TRBJ2-3, the CDR3 gives the full variable domain: KAGVTQTPRYLIKTRGQQVTLSCSPISGHRSVSWYQQTPGQGLQFLFEYFSETQRNKGNFPGRFSGRQFSNSRSEMNVSTLELGDSALYLCASRTGTTLAPDTQYFGPGTRLTVL.

The rearrangement uses TRBV7-3 and TRBJ1-1; a possible D gene is TRBD1 (5 bases). The CDR3 is 14 amino acids. Germline V gene lookup returns CDR1 SGHTA and CDR2 FQGTGA. V lost 2 bases to trimming and J lost 3 bases, with 10 bases between them. CDR3 coding DNA: TGTGCCAGCAGCTTAGGAATGGGGGACACTGAAGCTTTCTTT. It is translated as CASSLGMGDTEAFF.